This is a list of T cell receptor beta chains from one sample in a study of T cells in Graves' hyperthyroidism and ophthalmopathy. TCRdb ran MiXCR on the multiplex PCR reads and lists one entry per CDR3 protein. The table records 500,000 to 800,000 distinct CDR3 sequences, 13% to 15% of them present only once. The sequencing sample was made of blood. Receptors were obtained from a woman between 50 and 59 years old with Graves' ophthalmopathy. Both conserved end residues are part of each CDR3. Fields, in order: CDR3 protein, CDR3 DNA, clone size, V gene, J gene, D gene. The D gene is left open where the match is weak. Not every row has a clone size; where given, it reads once, few, many or a size class.

CASSLGRDSNQPQHF	TGTGCCAGCAGCTTAGGCCGGGATAGCAATCAGCCCCAGCATTTT	many	TRBV7-2	TRBJ1-5	NA
CSASMADTQYF	TGCAGTGCTAGTATGGCAGATACGCAGTATTTT	many	TRBV20-1	TRBJ2-3	NA
CASSLDRAGTQYF	TGTGCCAGCAGCTTAGACAGGGCGGGGACGCAGTATTTT	many	TRBV11-3	TRBJ2-3	NA
CASTIDSYNEQFF	TGTGCCAGCACCATCGACAGCTACAATGAGCAGTTCTTC	NA	TRBV25-1	TRBJ2-1	NA
CSARAPGGGFYGYTF	TGCAGTGCTAGAGCCCCGGGAGGGGGGTTCTATGGCTACACCTTC	NA	TRBV20-1	TRBJ1-2	NA
CASSQGGTSGAYNEQFF	TGCGCCAGCAGCCAAGGTGGGACTAGCGGGGCTTACAATGAGCAGTTCTTC	NA	TRBV4-3	TRBJ2-1	TRBD2
CAWSGRIAKNIQYF	TGTGCCTGGAGCGGTAGGATAGCCAAAAACATTCAGTACTTC	many	TRBV30	TRBJ2-4	NA
CAWSVGTSGREQETQYF	TGTGCCTGGAGTGTAGGGACTAGCGGGAGGGAACAAGAGACCCAGTACTTC	many	TRBV30	TRBJ2-5	TRBD2
CSEEASGSYEQYF	TGCAGCGAGGAAGCTAGCGGGTCTTACGAGCAGTACTTC	many	TRBV20-1	TRBJ2-7	TRBD2
CASSVAGTGGGETQYF	TGTGCCAGCAGCGTTGCCGGGACAGGGGGCGGTGAGACCCAGTACTTC	many	TRBV9	TRBJ2-5	TRBD1
CASSQGTAGYNEQFF	TGTGCCAGCAGCCAAGGGACGGCTGGCTACAATGAGCAGTTCTTC	NA	TRBV4-2	TRBJ2-1	NA
CSANTGFPEAFF	TGCAGTGCAAACACAGGGTTCCCTGAAGCTTTCTTT	many	TRBV20-1	TRBJ1-1	NA
CASSKLAGEYEQYF	TGTGCCAGCAGCAAACTAGCGGGAGAGTACGAGCAGTACTTC	many	TRBV28	TRBJ2-7	TRBD2
CASKGSNTEAFF	TGTGCCAGCAAGGGGAGCAACACTGAAGCTTTCTTT	many	TRBV9	TRBJ1-1	NA
CASSITVTGLETQYF	TGTGCCAGCAGCATTACCGTCACAGGGTTGGAGACCCAGTACTTC	many	TRBV12-3/TRBV12-4	TRBJ2-5	NA
CASSLLSGAYEQYF	TGTGCCAGCAGTTTATTAAGCGGAGCCTACGAGCAGTACTTC	NA	TRBV28	TRBJ2-7	NA
CASSQRVWGNTEAFF	TGTGCCAGCAGCCAGAGGGTGTGGGGGAACACTGAAGCTTTCTTT	many	TRBV3-1	TRBJ1-1	NA
CASSEYGTGGFGELFF	TGTGCCAGCAGTGAATATGGGACAGGAGGTTTTGGGGAGCTGTTTTTT	NA	TRBV25-1	TRBJ2-2	TRBD1
CASRGTGGINQPQHF	TGTGCCAGCAGAGGGACAGGGGGAATAAATCAGCCCCAGCATTTT	NA	TRBV6-1	TRBJ1-5	TRBD1
CASSLQAGIDGGTQYF	TGTGCCAGCAGTTTACAAGCGGGAATAGATGGTGGGACCCAGTACTTC	many	TRBV12-3/TRBV12-4	TRBJ2-5	TRBD2
CASSDTGGRTDTQYF	TGTGCCAGCAGTGACACAGGGGGTAGGACAGATACGCAGTATTTT	NA	TRBV6-4	TRBJ2-3	TRBD1
CASSPTRGLAGSDTQYF	TGTGCCAGCAGCCCGACCCGGGGGCTAGCGGGGTCAGATACGCAGTATTTT	NA	TRBV7-9	TRBJ2-3	TRBD2
CASSAGLAESNEQFF	TGTGCCAGCAGCGCCGGACTAGCGGAAAGCAATGAGCAGTTCTTC	many	TRBV7-3	TRBJ2-1	TRBD2
CASSEHRDPTYEQYF	TGTGCCAGCAGTGAACACCGGGACCCCACCTACGAGCAGTACTTC	many	TRBV28	TRBJ2-7	NA
CASSFAAGGANVLTF	TGTGCCAGCAGCTTCGCTGCAGGTGGCGCCAACGTCCTGACTTTC	NA	TRBV7-9	TRBJ2-6	NA
CASRPGLAGPDSSYNEQFF	TGTGCCAGCAGGCCGGGACTAGCGGGACCCGACAGCTCCTACAATGAGCAGTTCTTC	NA	TRBV11-1	TRBJ2-1	TRBD2
CASSTSGTGVGGSPLHF	TGTGCCAGTTCTACCTCCGGGACAGGGGTTGGCGGTTCACCCCTCCACTTT	many	TRBV2	TRBJ1-6	TRBD1
CAGSRGLAGVSEQFF	TGTGCCGGCAGTCGGGGACTAGCGGGAGTTAGTGAGCAGTTCTTC	NA	TRBV6-2/TRBV6-3	TRBJ2-1	TRBD2
CASSQVAGHYGYTF	TGTGCCAGCAGCCAAGTGGCAGGCCACTATGGCTACACCTTC	many	TRBV3-1	TRBJ1-2	NA
CASSIRTSGGYNEQFF	TGTGCCAGTAGTATAAGGACTAGCGGAGGGTACAATGAGCAGTTCTTC	few	TRBV19	TRBJ2-1	TRBD2
CAISSIGQKVNTGELFF	TGTGCCATCAGTTCAATAGGACAGAAGGTCAACACCGGGGAGCTGTTTTTT	few	TRBV10-3	TRBJ2-2	NA
CASSPQFGLAGVYEQYF	TGTGCCAGCAGTCCCCAATTTGGGCTAGCGGGAGTTTACGAGCAGTACTTC	NA	TRBV27	TRBJ2-7	TRBD2
CASSLASGSIYEQYF	TGTGCCAGCAGCTTGGCTAGCGGGAGCATCTACGAGCAGTACTTC	NA	TRBV5-4	TRBJ2-7	TRBD2
CASCGSSHNEQFF	TGTGCCAGCTGTGGTTCCTCCCACAATGAGCAGTTCTTC	many	TRBV7-2	TRBJ2-1	NA
CASSEAGGGNQPQHF	TGTGCCAGCAGTGAAGCAGGGGGCGGCAATCAGCCCCAGCATTTT	few	TRBV6-1	TRBJ1-5	TRBD1
CRTDRGMEQYF	TGCAGAACAGACAGGGGGATGGAGCAGTACTTC	NA	TRBV20-1	TRBJ2-7	TRBD1
CASRLRTSGQDHEQYF	TGTGCCAGCAGACTTAGGACTAGCGGGCAAGACCACGAGCAGTACTTC	many	TRBV6-2/TRBV6-3	TRBJ2-7	TRBD2
CASSQGQSNYGYTF	TGCGCCAGCAGCCAGGGACAGTCCAACTATGGCTACACCTTC	many	TRBV5-1	TRBJ1-2	TRBD1
CASSGEVGANSKTQYF	TGTGCCAGCAGTGGGGAGGTCGGGGCGAATTCAAAGACCCAGTACTTC	many	TRBV2	TRBJ2-5	NA
CASSYFETANYGYTF	TGTGCCAGCAGTTACTTTGAGACAGCTAACTATGGCTACACCTTC	many	TRBV6-5	TRBJ1-2	NA
CASSQVSAGRYNEQFF	TGTGCCAGCAGCCAAGTTTCAGCGGGTCGCTACAATGAGCAGTTCTTC	many	TRBV14	TRBJ2-1	NA
CAISNTARGSSAGELFF	TGTGCCATCAGCAACACGGCGAGGGGTAGTTCCGCCGGGGAGCTGTTTTTT	few	TRBV10-3	TRBJ2-2	NA
CASNKPGVSYEQYF	TGTGCCAGCAACAAACCGGGGGTATCCTACGAGCAGTACTTC	many	TRBV6-2/TRBV6-3	TRBJ2-7	NA
CAGGRNTGELFF	TGTGCGGGTGGCAGAAACACCGGGGAGCTGTTTTTT	many	TRBV7-2	TRBJ2-2	NA
CASSLRGFATDTQYF	TGTGCCAGCAGCTTACGCGGTTTCGCCACAGATACGCAGTATTTT	many	TRBV11-3	TRBJ2-3	NA
CASSLVWGESGELFF	TGTGCCAGCAGCTTAGTGTGGGGGGAATCCGGGGAGCTGTTTTTT	many	TRBV11-2	TRBJ2-2	NA
CASSPNIRTTVTGELFF	TGTGCCAGCAGCCCGAATATTAGGACGACGGTCACCGGGGAGCTGTTTTTT	few	TRBV7-2	TRBJ2-2	NA
CASSSPSGQEGYEQYF	TGTGCCAGCAGTTCACCCTCGGGACAGGAGGGGTACGAGCAGTACTTC	many	TRBV2	TRBJ2-7	TRBD1
CSVVFWASGEQETQYF	TGCAGCGTTGTGTTCTGGGCTAGCGGAGAACAAGAGACCCAGTACTTC	few	TRBV29-1	TRBJ2-5	TRBD2
CASSVSGQGYTEAFF	TGCGCCAGCAGCGTCTCGGGACAGGGGTACACTGAAGCTTTCTTT	NA	TRBV13	TRBJ1-1	TRBD1
CAWTIQGTNTGELFF	TGTGCCTGGACGATACAGGGGACGAACACCGGGGAGCTGTTTTTT	NA	TRBV30	TRBJ2-2	TRBD1
CASSTASGRGAKNIQYF	TGTGCCAGCAGCACCGCTAGCGGGAGGGGAGCCAAAAACATTCAGTACTTC	many	TRBV7-2	TRBJ2-4	TRBD2
CASSWGAGGGLDTQYF	TGTGCCAGCAGTTGGGGCGCGGGAGGGGGACTGGATACGCAGTATTTT	few	TRBV27	TRBJ2-3	TRBD2
CSARGIPGTGNTEAFF	TGCAGTGCTAGAGGGATTCCCGGGACAGGGAACACTGAAGCTTTCTTT	many	TRBV20-1	TRBJ1-1	TRBD1
CASRGLAGGSSYNEQFF	TGTGCCAGCAGGGGACTAGCGGGAGGGAGCTCCTACAATGAGCAGTTCTTC	many	TRBV6-2/TRBV6-3	TRBJ2-1	TRBD2